These 22 T cell receptor beta chains share one sample of origin, sequenced in a study of molecular identifiers for immune sequencing clone quantification. TCRdb reanalysed the PCR reads using MiXCR and keeps one entry per CDR3 protein. Among hundreds of thousands of distinct CDR3 sequences listed, roughly a quarter were seen once. Source material: naive CD8+ T cells from blood, with Jurkat cell RNA spiked in. The sample's subset: FACS-sorted CD8+CD4-CCR7+CD45RA+ naive T cells. The source of these receptors is a human donor in good health. Some libraries in this study had Jurkat cell RNA spiked in.

A remark on this clonotype: It may be a read error: a sequence one base away is much more abundant. The chain employs TRBV2 and TRBJ2-7; weak D call: TRBD1 (5 bases). This CDR3 is built from 14 residues. Germline V gives CDR1 SNHLY, CDR2 FYNNEI. Trimming stripped 6 bases from V and 0 bases from J, with 12 bases between. CDR3 sequence (DNA): TGTGCCAGCAGGACCGCAGGGTACTCCTACGAGCAGTACTTC. Its translation: CASRTAGYSYEQYF.

Turning to this clonotype: A single base separates this from a much larger clone, so it may be a read error. The chain combines TRBV20-1 with TRBJ2-3; D perhaps matches TRBD2 (5 bases). This CDR3 region has 14 residues. Germline CDR1 and CDR2: DFQATT and SNEGSKA (reference sequence). Here the CDR3 DNA reads TGCGGTGCTAGCATTTTAACTGGCACAGATACGCAGTATTTT. Its protein product is CGASILTGTDTQYF.

Of note for this clonotype: A much larger clone differs by one base, so this may be a read error. The CDR3 DNA is TGTGCCAGCAGCGGAGGACCAGCGGGGGATTACAATGAGCAGTTCTTC. Translation gives CASSGGPAGDYNEQFF. The chain uses TRBV9 and TRBJ2-1; 8 bases are shared with TRBD2. Trimming removed 3 bases from V and 4 bases from J; junction bases left unmatched: 9. Germline CDR1 reads SGDLS; CDR2 reads YYNGEE. The CDR3 contains 16 residues.

At least ten counts were recorded for this clonotype. The chain employs TRBV27 and TRBJ1-6; D unresolved. CDR1 is MNHEY and CDR2 is SMNVEV in the germline V gene (reference sequence). This CDR3 region has 14 residues. Trimming removed 5 bases from V and 5 bases from J, with 10 bases in between. Here the CDR3 reads CASSPAGHNSPLHF. CDR3 bases: TGTGCCAGCAGTCCGGCCGGCCATAATTCACCCCTCCACTTT.

This clonotype was detected many times. V gene TRBV6-5 combines with J gene TRBJ2-7; D possibly uses TRBD1 or TRBD2 (5 bases each). There are 14 residues in the CDR3. CDR1 is MNHEY and CDR2 is SVGAGI in the germline V gene. The V and J ends lost 0 bases and 7 bases respectively, with 13 bases between them. CDR3 coding DNA: TGTGCCAGCAGTTACTCAGGGGTTGGGAGTGAGCAGTACTTC. Amino acids: CASSYSGVGSEQYF.

This clonotype appeared a few times. The rearrangement joins TRBV27 to TRBJ2-5; 9 nucleotides match TRBD1. The CDR3 is made up of 16 amino acids. V was pared by 6 bases and J by 5 bases, with 13 bases of the junction left unmatched. The V gene's germline CDR1 is MNHEY and CDR2 SMNVEV (reference sequence). The CDR3 sequence is CASSPIAGTGSETQYF. In DNA form, the CDR3 reads TGTGCCAGCAGCCCCATTGCCGGGACAGGGAGTGAGACCCAGTACTTC.

Worth noting for this clonotype: Given a much more abundant clone one base away, this may be a read error. The rearrangement joins TRBV7-9 to TRBJ2-2, with D unresolved. The CDR3 spans 12 residues. In germline, CDR1 is SEHNR, CDR2 FQNEAQ (reference sequence). V was shortened by 5 bases and J by 6 bases, with 7 bases between the two germline ends. CDR3 sequence (DNA): TGTGCCAGCAGCACCCTCGCCGGGGAGCTGTTTTTT. This codes for CASSTLAGELFF.

This clonotype was counted ten times or more. The J gene is TRBJ2-3, the V gene TRBV28; 12 bases fit TRBD2. The CDR3 sequence is 17 residues long. The V segment lost 5 bases and the J segment 5 bases; nucleotides outside the gene matches: 11. Germline CDR1 MDHEN, CDR2 SYDVKM. The CDR3 nucleotides are TGTGCCAGCAGTCCATATAGACTAGCGGGAGTTGAAGATACGCAGTATTTT. Amino acid sequence: CASSPYRLAGVEDTQYF.

Turning to this clonotype: With a much larger clone just one base away, this may be a read error. The rearrangement links TRBV7-6 to TRBJ1-4; 7 nucleotides agree with TRBD1. CDR1 and CDR2 from the germline V gene are SGHVS and FNYEAQ. CDR3 length: 15 residues. As DNA, the CDR3 is TGTGCCAGCAGCTTAGAAGGACAGGACAATGAAAGACTGTTTTTT. Its protein is CASSLEGQDNERLFF.

This chain joins TRBV20-1 and TRBJ2-3; no firm D call. V lost 0 bases to trimming and J lost 6 bases, with 22 bases between them. Germline loops: CDR1 DFQATT, CDR2 SNEGSKA (reference sequence). CDR3 size: 17 residues. CDR3 nucleotides: TGCAGTGCTAGAGATATCTCGTCTGTTAACAATGTGGATACGCAGTATTTT. Translated: CSARDISSVNNVDTQYF.

This clonotype has ten or more counts. The V gene is TRBV27, the J gene TRBJ2-3; D is undetermined. Per germline, CDR1 MNHEY and CDR2 SMNVEV (reference sequence). V shed 3 bases and J shed 3 bases, with 10 bases lying between them. The CDR3 totals 14 residues. CDR3 protein: CASSLGYRTDTQYF. In nucleotides, the CDR3 is TGTGCCAGCAGTTTGGGGTACAGAACAGATACGCAGTATTTT.

In its sample, this clonotype was seen a few times. The J gene is TRBJ1-2, the V gene TRBV12-3 or TRBV12-4, with TRBD1 identical over 8 bases. Trimming took 7 bases from V and 0 from J; bases not matched to a gene: 10. The CDR3 is 16 residues long. CDR3 protein: CASNPTGAGANYGYTF. CDR3 coding DNA: TGTGCCAGCAACCCGACAGGGGCGGGAGCTAACTATGGCTACACCTTC.

The chain has TRBV19 and TRBJ2-7; TRBD2 matches 9 bases. The V gene's germline CDR1 is LNHDA and CDR2 SQIVND (reference sequence). The length of the CDR3 is 15 residues. V lost 5 bases and J lost 2; bases outside the gene matches: 7. The CDR3 DNA sequence: TGTGCCAGTAGTGGCGGGGTAGCGGGAGCCTACGAGCAGTACTTC. Its translation: CASSGGVAGAYEQYF.

Concerning this clonotype: A read error may be the cause here, since a much bigger clone is one base away. The genes are TRBV28 and TRBJ1-2, with D possibly being TRBD1 (6 bases). The V gene's germline CDR1 is MDHEN and CDR2 SYDVKM. The CDR3 totals 15 residues. CDR3 sequence: CASSLRTTGNYGYPF. The CDR3 DNA reads as TGTGCCAGCAGTTTACGAACCACAGGGAACTATGGCTACCCCTTC.

This clonotype was seen many times. This chain joins TRBV30 and TRBJ2-5; 7 bases line up with TRBD1. Germline V gives CDR1 GTSNPN, CDR2 SVGIG (reference sequence). V shed 0 bases and J 0 bases; nucleotides not matched to a gene: 4. The CDR3 length is 15 residues. CDR3 in DNA: TGTGCCTGGAGTGTTGGGACAGTAAACCAAGAGACCCAGTACTTC. Translation: CAWSVGTVNQETQYF.

The V gene is TRBV7-9, the J gene TRBJ2-1; D is unclear. CDR1 SEHNR and CDR2 FQNEAQ come from the germline V gene (reference sequence). The ends were cut back, 8 bases at V and 8 bases at J, with 10 bases in the middle. The length of the CDR3 is 11 residues. DNA for the CDR3: TGTGCCAGCGGCCCCTTGGATGAGCAGTTCTTC. It specifies CASGPLDEQFF.

This clonotype was seen ten or more times. The chain recombines TRBV7-6 with TRBJ2-3, with D unresolved. Germline CDR1 reads SGHVS; CDR2 reads FNYEAQ. V lost 0 bases and J 4 bases, leaving 2 bases between the germline ends. This CDR3 has 12 residues. CDR3 nucleotide sequence: TGTGCCAGCAGCTTAGCCCCAGATACGCAGTATTTT. Protein product: CASSLAPDTQYF. Complete variable domain (other parts from reference TRBV7-6 and TRBJ2-3): GAGVSQSPRYKVTKRGQDVALRCDPISGHVSLYWYRQALGQGPEFLTYFNYEAQQDKSGLPNDRFSAERPEGSISTLTIQRTEQRDSAMYRCASSLAPDTQYFGPGTRLTVL.

This clonotype was observed at least ten times. The chain joins TRBV4-3 to TRBJ2-7, with 15 bases identical to TRBD2. Germline V lookup: CDR1 LGHNA, CDR2 YSLEER. The V gene end was trimmed by 0 bases and the J gene end by 3 bases; junction bases not matched to a gene: 0. CDR3 length equals 16 residues. CDR3 loop: CASSQEGLAGGYEQYF. Here the CDR3 DNA reads TGCGCCAGCAGCCAAGAGGGACTAGCGGGAGGCTACGAGCAGTACTTC.

This rearrangement joins TRBV27 to TRBJ1-6, with a weak D call TRBD1 (5 bases). CDR3 size: 15 residues. Trimming shortened V by 5 bases and J by 9 bases, and 17 bases separated the two germline ends. Germline CDR1 MNHEY, CDR2 SMNVEV (reference sequence). DNA of the CDR3: TGTGCCAGCAGTACGTCCGGGACCCTTCTTTCACCCCTCCACTTT. Its translation: CASSTSGTLLSPLHF.

This clonotype was seen only a few times. This chain links TRBV5-5 with TRBJ2-3; D is unresolved. Trimming cost V 2 bases and J 0 bases, with 10 bases left between them. The CDR3 is made up of 15 amino acids. CDR1 is SGHKS and CDR2 is YYEKEE in the germline V gene (reference sequence). The CDR3 loop reads CASSFTHPSTDTQYF. CDR3 nucleotides: TGTGCCAGCAGCTTCACTCATCCTAGCACAGATACGCAGTATTTT.

In its sample, this clonotype was seen many times. In DNA, the CDR3 is TGCGCCAGCAGCAACGGGAGGGCCATTGAAGAGACCCAGTACTTC. Translated, it gives CASSNGRAIEETQYF. The chain joins TRBV4-3 to TRBJ2-5; 8 bases align to TRBD2. Per germline, CDR1 LGHNA and CDR2 YSLEER. V was pared by 5 bases and J by 3 bases, with 8 bases of the junction left unmatched. The CDR3 spans 15 residues.

The chain joins TRBV6-6 to TRBJ2-2; D perhaps matches TRBD1 (5 bases). From germline, CDR1 is MNHNY and CDR2 SVGAGI (reference sequence). V was shortened by 2 bases and J by 0 bases, with 13 bases between the two germline ends. The CDR3 spans 17 residues. The CDR3 protein is CASSYGRTYANTGELFF. The CDR3 nucleotides read TGTGCCAGCAGTTACGGAAGGACATACGCGAACACCGGGGAGCTGTTTTTT.